This T cell receptor beta chain was documented in a study of regulatory T cells in long-lasting Graves disease. Regarding the study as a whole: Since the sample size was small, accuracy may have been reduced.

V shed 3 bases and J shed 7 bases, with 19 bases lying between them. CDR3 length: 16 residues. Germline assignment: CDR1 KGHSH and CDR2 LQKENI. Assembly of TCR beta libraries relied on iRepertoire HTBI primers together with Arm-PCR of CDR3 regions. TCRdb used MiXCR to reprocess the multiplex PCR reads, holding one entry per CDR3 protein. The profile shows roughly 500,000 distinct CDR3 sequences, around an eighth of them singletons. This clonotype was seen ten or more times. Its specificity is unknown. This sample's time point: newly diagnosed GD, antithyroid drugs for less than 3 months. PBMC-derived RNA was used for the TCR library. This sample was shared with a second study, whose subject was T cells in Graves' hyperthyroidism and ophthalmopathy.

This TCR was recovered from a man younger than 40 with Graves disease. Sequencing used peripheral blood mononuclear cells (PBMCs), obtained at new diagnosis, from a patient treated with antithyroid drugs. The rearrangement uses TRBV18 and TRBJ1-3; the D gene is possibly TRBD1 (5 bases). CDR3 in amino acids: CASSPSGTEIGNTIYF. Written as DNA, the CDR3 is TGTGCCAGCTCACCTAGTGGGACGGAAATCGGGAACACCATATATTTT.